The T cell receptor beta chain described here comes from a study of blood T cell repertoires in COVID-19. V lost 1 base to trimming and J lost 5 bases; unmatched junction nucleotides: 6. Germline CDR1 SGHDT, CDR2 YYEEEE. This CDR3 has 15 amino acids. TCRdb's table, derived via immunoSEQ multiplex PCR, lists solely in-frame clones and lacks some. Of 60,000 or so clones in the sample, roughly four fifths were seen once. The sequence was obtained from a human donor in a cohort sampled during active COVID-19. The gene calls are TRBV5-6 and TRBJ2-5, with 9 positions matching TRBD1. Input material: peripheral blood. CDR3 sequence (DNA): TGTGCCAGCAGCTTGATGGGACAGGGAGCGGAGACCCAGTACTTC. This encodes CASSLMGQGAETQYF.